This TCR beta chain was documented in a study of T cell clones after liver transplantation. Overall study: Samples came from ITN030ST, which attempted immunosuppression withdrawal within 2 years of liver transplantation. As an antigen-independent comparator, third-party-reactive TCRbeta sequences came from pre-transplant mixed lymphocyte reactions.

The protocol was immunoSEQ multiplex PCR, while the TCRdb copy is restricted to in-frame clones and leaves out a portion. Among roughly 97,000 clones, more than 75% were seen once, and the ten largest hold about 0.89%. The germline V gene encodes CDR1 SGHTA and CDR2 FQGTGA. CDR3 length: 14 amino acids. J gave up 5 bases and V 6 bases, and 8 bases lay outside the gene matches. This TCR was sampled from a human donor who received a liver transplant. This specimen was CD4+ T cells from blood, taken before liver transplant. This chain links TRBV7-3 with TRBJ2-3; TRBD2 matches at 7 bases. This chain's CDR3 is CASSSGRGGDTQYF. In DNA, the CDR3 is TGTGCCAGCAGTAGCGGGCGAGGTGGAGATACGCAGTATTTT.